This is a list of T cell receptor beta chains from one sample in a study of shared clonotypes between healthy human individuals. The protocol was immunoSEQ multiplex PCR, while the TCRdb copy is restricted to in-frame clones and leaves out a portion. The table shows more than 1,200,000 clones, with just under 99% occurring only once. Sample: naive CD4+ T cells sorted from blood. These receptors came from a young man in good health. Each CDR3 is given with its conserved first and last residue. The D gene is left open where the match is weak. Clone size, where shown, is once, few, many, or a class for clones that have expanded.

CDR3aa: CASSLVAGGRTEAFF
CDR3nt: TGTGCCAGCAGCTTAGTGGCAGGGGGACGGACTGAAGCTTTCTTT
j_gene: TRBJ1-1
d_gene: TRBD1
v_gene: TRBV7-2
abundance: NA

CDR3aa: CAILNTRDRYNEQFF
CDR3nt: TGTGCCATCCTTAATACCCGGGACAGGTACAATGAGCAGTTCTTC
j_gene: TRBJ2-1
d_gene: TRBD1
v_gene: TRBV6-5
abundance: NA

CDR3aa: CASSSGGRVTDTQYF
CDR3nt: TGTGCCAGCAGTTCCGGAGGGCGGGTCACAGATACGCAGTATTTT
j_gene: TRBJ2-3
d_gene: NA
v_gene: TRBV28
abundance: NA

CDR3aa: CASSERTGTGYTEAFF
CDR3nt: TGTGCCAGCAGTGAAAGGACCGGGACAGGGTACACTGAAGCTTTCTTT
j_gene: TRBJ1-1
d_gene: TRBD1
v_gene: TRBV25-1
abundance: NA

CDR3aa: CASSEAWTEGTEAFF
CDR3nt: TGTGCCAGCAGTGAAGCATGGACGGAGGGCACTGAAGCTTTCTTT
j_gene: TRBJ1-1
d_gene: NA
v_gene: TRBV6-1
abundance: NA

CDR3aa: CASSVTTSGKDTQYF
CDR3nt: TGTGCCAGCAGCGTAACGACTAGCGGGAAAGATACGCAGTATTTT
j_gene: TRBJ2-3
d_gene: TRBD2
v_gene: TRBV9
abundance: NA

CDR3aa: CVRSLVRVQGKSYNEQFF
CDR3nt: TGTGTCAGAAGCTTAGTAAGGGTGCAGGGCAAATCCTACAATGAGCAGTTCTTC
j_gene: TRBJ2-1
d_gene: NA
v_gene: TRBV7-5
abundance: NA

CDR3aa: CASSLSGSPDEQYF
CDR3nt: TGTGCCAGCAGTTTGAGCGGGAGCCCCGACGAGCAGTACTTC
j_gene: TRBJ2-7
d_gene: TRBD2
v_gene: TRBV27
abundance: NA

CDR3aa: CASSTRGNINEQYF
CDR3nt: TGTGCCAGCAGCACAAGGGGGAACATCAACGAGCAGTACTTC
j_gene: TRBJ2-7
d_gene: NA
v_gene: TRBV7-9
abundance: NA

CDR3aa: CASSHDPTSGNTIYF
CDR3nt: TGTGCCAGCAGCCACGACCCAACCTCTGGAAACACCATATATTTT
j_gene: TRBJ1-3
d_gene: NA
v_gene: TRBV5-4
abundance: NA

CDR3aa: CASSPRQVPNTGELFF
CDR3nt: TGTGCCAGCTCACCTCGACAGGTCCCGAACACCGGGGAGCTGTTTTTT
j_gene: TRBJ2-2
d_gene: NA
v_gene: TRBV18
abundance: NA

CDR3aa: CASSGGRQPQHF
CDR3nt: TGTGCCAGTTCAGGGGGGAGGCAGCCCCAGCATTTT
j_gene: TRBJ1-5
d_gene: TRBD1
v_gene: TRBV28
abundance: NA

CDR3aa: CASSKQGNGYNEQFF
CDR3nt: TGTGCCAGCAGCAAACAGGGAAATGGCTACAATGAGCAGTTCTTC
j_gene: TRBJ2-1
d_gene: NA
v_gene: TRBV7-8
abundance: once

CDR3aa: CASSPTHDRGNEQFF
CDR3nt: TGTGCCAGCTCACCAACCCATGACAGGGGCAATGAGCAGTTCTTC
j_gene: TRBJ2-1
d_gene: TRBD1
v_gene: TRBV18
abundance: NA

CDR3aa: CASSIHGGGTGSHASNQPQHF
CDR3nt: TGTGCCAGTAGTATTCATGGGGGAGGGACAGGGTCGCACGCAAGCAATCAGCCCCAGCATTTT
j_gene: TRBJ1-5
d_gene: TRBD1
v_gene: TRBV19
abundance: NA

CDR3aa: CASSSRQGAVFGYTF
CDR3nt: TGTGCCAGCAGCTCACGACAGGGGGCAGTCTTTGGCTACACCTTC
j_gene: TRBJ1-2
d_gene: TRBD1
v_gene: TRBV7-2
abundance: NA

CDR3aa: CASSRTGYEQYF
CDR3nt: TGTGCCAGCAGCCGAACAGGGTACGAGCAGTACTTC
j_gene: TRBJ2-7
d_gene: NA
v_gene: TRBV7-8
abundance: NA

CDR3aa: CASRPRDTDTQYF
CDR3nt: TGTGCCAGCAGACCGAGGGATACAGATACGCAGTATTTT
j_gene: TRBJ2-3
d_gene: NA
v_gene: TRBV5-4
abundance: NA

CDR3aa: CASSARGTGLNTEAFF
CDR3nt: TGCGCCAGCAGCGCCCGCGGGACAGGGTTGAACACTGAAGCTTTCTTT
j_gene: TRBJ1-1
d_gene: TRBD1
v_gene: TRBV5-1
abundance: NA

CDR3aa: CASSLAVSTYEQYF
CDR3nt: TGCGCCAGCAGCTTGGCCGTCTCTACCTACGAGCAGTACTTC
j_gene: TRBJ2-7
d_gene: NA
v_gene: TRBV5-1
abundance: NA

CDR3aa: CASTHQGTPSYEQYF
CDR3nt: TGTGCCAGCACCCACCAGGGGACTCCCTCCTACGAGCAGTACTTC
j_gene: TRBJ2-7
d_gene: NA
v_gene: TRBV6-6
abundance: NA

CDR3aa: CASSFFPGVYEQFF
CDR3nt: TGCGCCAGCAGCTTCTTCCCCGGGGTATATGAGCAGTTCTTC
j_gene: TRBJ2-1
d_gene: NA
v_gene: TRBV5-1
abundance: NA

CDR3aa: CASSMFLAIGTGELFF
CDR3nt: TGTGCCAGTAGTATGTTTCTAGCAATTGGGACCGGGGAGCTGTTTTTT
j_gene: TRBJ2-2
d_gene: NA
v_gene: TRBV19
abundance: once

CDR3aa: CASSSGSGNQPQHF
CDR3nt: TGTGCCAGCAGTTCCGGCTCGGGCAATCAGCCCCAGCATTTT
j_gene: TRBJ1-5
d_gene: NA
v_gene: TRBV28
abundance: NA

CDR3aa: CSGRTGEETQYF
CDR3nt: TGCAGCGGGCGGACAGGGGAAGAGACCCAGTACTTC
j_gene: TRBJ2-5
d_gene: TRBD1
v_gene: TRBV29-1
abundance: once

CDR3aa: CASSFEVSSYEQYF
CDR3nt: TGCGCCAGCAGCTTCGAAGTTAGCTCCTACGAGCAGTACTTC
j_gene: TRBJ2-7
d_gene: NA
v_gene: TRBV5-1
abundance: NA

CDR3aa: CASSIDKNSGTGELFF
CDR3nt: TGTGCCAGTAGTATAGATAAGAATAGCGGAACCGGGGAGCTGTTTTTT
j_gene: TRBJ2-2
d_gene: NA
v_gene: TRBV19
abundance: NA

CDR3aa: CASSYSIGTDEQYF
CDR3nt: TGTGCCAGCAGTTACTCGATCGGGACAGACGAGCAGTACTTC
j_gene: TRBJ2-7
d_gene: TRBD1
v_gene: TRBV6-5
abundance: NA

CDR3aa: CASTSSRDRVKQYF
CDR3nt: TGTGCCAGCACCTCTAGCCGGGACAGGGTGAAGCAGTACTTC
j_gene: TRBJ2-7
d_gene: TRBD1
v_gene: TRBV7-2
abundance: NA

CDR3aa: CASSPDRPSYEQYF
CDR3nt: TGTGCCAGCTCACCGGACAGGCCCTCCTACGAGCAGTACTTC
j_gene: TRBJ2-7
d_gene: TRBD1
v_gene: TRBV18
abundance: NA

CDR3aa: CATNRRPPGADTQYF
CDR3nt: TGTGCCACCAATCGACGTCCCCCGGGGGCAGATACGCAGTATTTT
j_gene: TRBJ2-3
d_gene: NA
v_gene: TRBV6-1
abundance: once

CDR3aa: CASSLGGEREAFF
CDR3nt: TGCGCCAGCAGCTTGGGTGGGGAAAGGGAAGCTTTCTTT
j_gene: TRBJ1-1
d_gene: NA
v_gene: TRBV5-1
abundance: NA

CDR3aa: CASSFIGNTEAFF
CDR3nt: TGTGCCAGCAGCTTTATAGGGAACACTGAAGCTTTCTTT
j_gene: TRBJ1-1
d_gene: NA
v_gene: TRBV7-2
abundance: NA

CDR3aa: CASSVEGLAEPNEQFF
CDR3nt: TGTGCCAGCAGCGTGGAGGGACTAGCGGAGCCCAATGAGCAGTTCTTC
j_gene: TRBJ2-1
d_gene: TRBD2
v_gene: TRBV9
abundance: NA

CDR3aa: CASSSSPGLAGGLWEQYF
CDR3nt: TGTGCCAGCAGTTCGAGCCCGGGACTAGCGGGAGGGTTGTGGGAGCAGTACTTC
j_gene: TRBJ2-7
d_gene: TRBD2
v_gene: TRBV28
abundance: NA

CDR3aa: CASLSGHNEQFF
CDR3nt: TGCGCCAGTCTCAGTGGGCACAATGAGCAGTTCTTC
j_gene: TRBJ2-1
d_gene: NA
v_gene: TRBV5-1
abundance: NA

CDR3aa: CASSRGRGYEQYF
CDR3nt: TGTGCCAGCAGTAGAGGGAGAGGCTACGAGCAGTACTTC
j_gene: TRBJ2-7
d_gene: NA
v_gene: TRBV6-1
abundance: NA

CDR3aa: CASSLALSYNEQFF
CDR3nt: TGTGCCAGCAGCTTAGCACTCTCCTACAATGAGCAGTTCTTC
j_gene: TRBJ2-1
d_gene: NA
v_gene: TRBV11-2
abundance: NA

CDR3aa: CASSPLPLAGVGPGELFF
CDR3nt: TGTGCCAGCTCACCACTTCCCCTAGCGGGAGTTGGTCCCGGGGAGCTGTTTTTT
j_gene: TRBJ2-2
d_gene: TRBD2
v_gene: TRBV18
abundance: NA

CDR3aa: CASSLPLGTGGGYTF
CDR3nt: TGCGCCAGCAGCCTACCCTTAGGGACAGGCGGCGGCTACACCTTC
j_gene: TRBJ1-2
d_gene: TRBD1
v_gene: TRBV5-1
abundance: NA

CDR3aa: CASSLTGSEGGYGEAFF
CDR3nt: TGTGCCAGCAGCTTAACAGGAAGCGAAGGGGGGTATGGTGAAGCTTTCTTT
j_gene: TRBJ1-1
d_gene: NA
v_gene: TRBV7-3
abundance: once

CDR3aa: CASSHAGISNQPQHF
CDR3nt: TGTGCCAGCAGCCATGCCGGGATTAGCAATCAGCCCCAGCATTTT
j_gene: TRBJ1-5
d_gene: NA
v_gene: TRBV16
abundance: NA

CDR3aa: CASSFPGRVPKNIQYF
CDR3nt: TGTGCCAGCAGTTTTCCGGGGAGGGTGCCCAAAAACATTCAGTACTTC
j_gene: TRBJ2-4
d_gene: TRBD2
v_gene: TRBV28
abundance: NA